These 5 T cell receptor beta chains share one sample of origin, sequenced in a study of T cells after yellow fever vaccination. TCRdb analysed the 5' RACE reads with MiXCR anew, one entry per CDR3 protein. The sample shows 500,000 to 700,000 distinct CDR3 sequences, roughly 19% of them seen only once. Sequenced here: PBMCs, sampled 15 days after the yellow fever booster vaccination. The receptors shown here come from a man aged 25 to 45 who received the YFV17D yellow fever vaccine.

The sample holds a few counts of this clonotype. The rearrangement links TRBV20-1 to TRBJ2-3, with TRBD2 matching over 7 bases. Per the germline V gene, CDR1 is DFQATT and CDR2 is SNEGSKA (reference sequence). The V segment lost 1 base and the J segment 5 bases; nucleotides outside the gene matches: 6. The CDR3 totals 14 residues. The CDR3 DNA reads as TGCAGTGCTAGAGCGGGGGGTTATGGAGATACGCAGTATTTT. Protein product: CSARAGGYGDTQYF.

This clonotype was observed a handful of times. This chain joins TRBV20-1 and TRBJ2-1, with TRBD2 matching 13 bases. V shed 7 bases, J shed 7 bases, and the junction held 1 base outside the gene matches. The CDR3 loop spans 12 amino acids. Germline-derived CDR1 and CDR2 are DFQATT and SNEGSKA (reference sequence). The CDR3: CSGTSGSNEQFF. CDR3 in DNA: TGCAGTGGGACTAGCGGGAGTAATGAGCAGTTCTTC.

V and J are TRBV20-1 and TRBJ2-7; the D is unclear. With 4 bases removed from V and 2 bases from J, the gap between germline ends came to 9 bases. The CDR3 has 12 residues. CDR1 DFQATT and CDR2 SNEGSKA come from the germline V gene (reference sequence). CDR3 sequence reads: CSAMRVPYEQYF. As DNA, the CDR3 is TGCAGTGCTATGCGAGTACCCTACGAGCAGTACTTC.

The chain has TRBV13 and TRBJ2-7; 7 bases are a match to TRBD1. The ends lost 3 bases at V and 5 bases at J; junction bases unmatched: 10. This CDR3 is built from 15 residues. Per germline, CDR1 PRHDT and CDR2 FYEKMQ (reference sequence). CDR3 in amino acids: CASSFGWQGENEQYF. The CDR3 DNA follows: TGTGCCAGCAGCTTCGGCTGGCAGGGGGAGAACGAGCAGTACTTC.

The chain joins TRBV29-1 to TRBJ1-5; D is uncertain. This CDR3 region has 13 residues. The V gene lost 4 bases and the J gene lost 4 bases, with 11 bases spanning the gap. The germline V gene encodes CDR1 SQVTM and CDR2 ANQGSEA. The CDR3 loop reads CSVVYSLNQPQHF. The CDR3 bases are TGCAGCGTTGTGTACAGTTTAAATCAGCCCCAGCATTTT.